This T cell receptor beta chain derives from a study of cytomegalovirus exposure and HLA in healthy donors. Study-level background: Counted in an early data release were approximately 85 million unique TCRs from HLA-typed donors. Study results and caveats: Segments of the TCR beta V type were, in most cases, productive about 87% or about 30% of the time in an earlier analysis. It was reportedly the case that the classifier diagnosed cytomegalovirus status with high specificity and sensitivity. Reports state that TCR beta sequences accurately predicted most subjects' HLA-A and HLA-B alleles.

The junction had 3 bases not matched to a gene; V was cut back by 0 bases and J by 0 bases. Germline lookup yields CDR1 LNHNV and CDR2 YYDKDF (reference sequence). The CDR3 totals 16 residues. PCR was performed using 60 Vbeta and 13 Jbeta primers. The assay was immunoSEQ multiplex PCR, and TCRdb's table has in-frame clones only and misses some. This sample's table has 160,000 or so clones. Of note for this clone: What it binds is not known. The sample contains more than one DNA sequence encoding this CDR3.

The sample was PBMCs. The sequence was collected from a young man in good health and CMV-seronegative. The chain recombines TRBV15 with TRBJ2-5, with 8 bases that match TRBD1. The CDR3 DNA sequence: TGTGCCACCAGCAGAGAAACGGACAGGGACCAAGAGACCCAGTACTTC. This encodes CATSRETDRDQETQYF.